Shown below are 15 T cell receptor beta chains from a single sample sequenced in a study of blood T cells in healthy people across ages. Sample-barcoded 5' priming and a J-beta primer mix drove a second PCR of 7 to 11 cycles. TCRdb itself ran the 5' RACE reads through MiXCR, one entry per CDR3 protein. There are fewer than 2 million distinct CDR3 sequences in the sample; more than 35% occur only once, and 20% to 25% lies in the top ten. Sequencing was performed on blood. These receptors all come from a human donor in good health.

The chain recombines TRBV7-2 with TRBJ2-5; 10 nucleotides line up with TRBD2. The J call may be faulty, since TRBJ2-7 better matches the DNA end. The CDR3 runs to 16 residues. CDR1 is SGHTA and CDR2 is FQGNSA in the germline V gene. CDR3 nucleotides: TGTGCCAGCAGCTTAAGGACTAGCGGATCCTTCAACGAGCAGTACTTC. This encodes CASSLRTSGSFNEQYF.

This sequence joins TRBV7-2 and TRBJ1-2, with TRBD1 identical over 8 bases. The CDR3 spans 15 residues. The V segment lost 5 bases and the J segment 6 bases; nucleotides outside the gene matches: 11. Germline lookup yields CDR1 SGHTA and CDR2 FQGNSA. The chain's CDR3 is CASSRGGQVLNGYTF. As DNA, the CDR3 is TGTGCCAGCAGCCGAGGGGGACAGGTGTTAAATGGCTACACCTTC.

The J gene is TRBJ2-5, the V gene TRBV12-3 or TRBV12-4; 15 bases match TRBD2. V gave up 6 bases and J gave up 2 bases; unmatched junction bases: 7. The CDR3 is 17 residues long. The CDR3 loop is CASSRTSGGAPQETQYF. The CDR3 nucleotides read TGTGCCAGCAGCCGGACTAGCGGGGGGGCGCCTCAAGAGACCCAGTACTTC.

This rearrangement joins TRBV20-1 to TRBJ2-5; tentatively, D is TRBD2 (6 bases). This CDR3 comprises 12 residues. V was trimmed by 7 bases and J by 0 bases, leaving 9 bases between them. The germline V gene encodes CDR1 DFQATT and CDR2 SNEGSKA (reference sequence). CDR3 amino acids: CSGWGDQETQYF. The CDR3 DNA is TGCAGTGGTTGGGGGGACCAAGAGACCCAGTACTTC.

This chain joins TRBV28 and TRBJ1-5; TRBD1 aligns across 7 bases. The CDR3 runs to 14 residues. The V gene end was trimmed by 6 bases and the J gene end by 8 bases; junction bases not matched to a gene: 10. Germline CDR1 and CDR2: MDHEN and SYDVKM. CDR3 bases: TGTGCCAGCAGAGGAGTACAGGGGTCAGAGCCCCAGCATTTT. It specifies CASRGVQGSEPQHF.

The chain uses TRBV11-2 and TRBJ2-7; possible D gene TRBD1, 5 bases. The CDR3 spans 13 residues. Germline CDR1 is SGHAT and CDR2 is FQNNGV. V was clipped by 6 bases and J by 4 bases, with 13 bases between them. CDR3 sequence reads: CASSANRLYEQYF. The CDR3, as DNA: TGTGCCAGCAGTGCAAACAGGTTATACGAGCAGTACTTC.

The chain has TRBV9 and TRBJ2-1; D gene uncertain. Between the trimmed V and J ends, which lost 0 bases and 8 bases, there was a span of 9 bases. Germline values: CDR1 SGDLS, CDR2 YYNGEE. CDR3 length equals 13 residues. The CDR3 coding sequence is TGTGCCAGCAGCGTAGAACCTTCTTATGAGCAGTTCTTC. Amino acids: CASSVEPSYEQFF.

The chain recombines TRBV7-9 with TRBJ2-7; D uncertain. The CDR3 contains 13 residues. Trimming took off 6 bases at V and 5 bases at J, with 14 bases between the two ends. Germline CDR1 SEHNR, CDR2 FQNEAQ (reference sequence). The CDR3 coding sequence is TGTGCCAGCAGTCAGACGGTATCCGACGAGCAGTACTTC. Residues: CASSQTVSDEQYF.

In its sample, this clonotype was seen a few times. The rearrangement joins TRBV20-1 to TRBJ1-5; TRBD1 aligns across 8 bases. CDR3 length: 15 amino acids. V trimming: 2 bases; J trimming: 1 base; junction bases outside the gene matches: 4. CDR1 and CDR2 from the germline V gene are DFQATT and SNEGSKA (reference sequence). CDR3 coding DNA: TGCAGTGCTAGACGGACAGGGCAGAGCAATCAGCCCCAGCATTTT. Translating gives CSARRTGQSNQPQHF.

A word on this clonotype: Germline and junction disagree at one end, which may indicate a read error. CDR3 region: CATSRDQVHSGANALTF. The DNA of the CDR3 is TGTGCCACCAGCAGAGACCAGGTGCACTCTGGGGCCAACGCCCTGACTTTC. This chain connects TRBV15 to TRBJ2-6; D perhaps matches TRBD1 (5 bases). The CDR3 length is 17 residues. In germline, CDR1 is LNHNV, CDR2 YYDKDF (reference sequence).

V usage is TRBV9 and J usage is TRBJ1-2; 8 nucleotides align to TRBD1. With 3 bases clipped from V and 1 base from J, the junction kept 5 bases outside the gene matches. CDR1 and CDR2 (germline): SGDLS, YYNGEE. This CDR3 region has 15 residues. The DNA of the CDR3 is TGTGCCAGCAGCGGGGCAGGGGGCGGTAACTATGGCTACACCTTC. Translated: CASSGAGGGNYGYTF.

The chain is built from TRBV5-5 and TRBJ2-7, with D maybe TRBD1 (6 bases). The germline gives CDR1 SGHKS, CDR2 YYEKEE (reference sequence). V lost 2 bases and J 1 base, leaving 16 bases between the germline ends. CDR3 length: 16 residues. CDR3 nucleotide sequence: TGTGCCAGCAGCTTACCTACAGGGAGAGGGTCCTACGAGCAGTACTTC. Translation: CASSLPTGRGSYEQYF.

There are a few counts of this clonotype. The V gene is TRBV3-1, the J gene TRBJ1-2; weak D call: TRBD1 (5 bases). Between the trimmed V and J ends, which lost 5 bases and 6 bases, there was a span of 19 bases. Looked up from germline, CDR1 is LGHDT and CDR2 is YNNKEL (reference sequence). This CDR3 is 15 amino acids long. The CDR3 nucleotides are TGTGCCAGCAGCAAGGGACTTTCTACTCTCAATGGCTACACCTTC. It specifies CASSKGLSTLNGYTF.

The rearrangement uses TRBV2 and TRBJ1-5; D not certain. Germline V gene sequence: CDR1 SNHLY, CDR2 FYNNEI. There are 13 residues in the CDR3. The germline V and J ends were trimmed by 7 bases and 0 bases, with 7 bases remaining between them. The CDR3 loop is CASIGNSNQPQHF. In DNA, the CDR3 is TGTGCCAGCATCGGGAATAGCAATCAGCCCCAGCATTTT. The variable domain in full, completed from reference TRBV2 and TRBJ1-5, reads EPEVTQTPSHQVTQMGQEVILRCVPISNHLYFYWYRQILGQKVEFLVSFYNNEISEKSEIFDDQFSVERPDGSNFTLKIRSTKLEDSAMYFCASIGNSNQPQHFGDGTRLSIL.

A note on this clonotype: The junction does not match germline at one end; this may be a read error. The chain joins TRBV4-3 to TRBJ2-5; the D is unclear. This CDR3 has 15 amino acids. Germline V lookup: CDR1 LGHNA, CDR2 YSLEER. CDR3 DNA: TGCGCCAGCAGTCAAGATGGGAACTACCAAGAGACCCAGTACTTC. Amino acids: CASSQDGNYQETQYF.